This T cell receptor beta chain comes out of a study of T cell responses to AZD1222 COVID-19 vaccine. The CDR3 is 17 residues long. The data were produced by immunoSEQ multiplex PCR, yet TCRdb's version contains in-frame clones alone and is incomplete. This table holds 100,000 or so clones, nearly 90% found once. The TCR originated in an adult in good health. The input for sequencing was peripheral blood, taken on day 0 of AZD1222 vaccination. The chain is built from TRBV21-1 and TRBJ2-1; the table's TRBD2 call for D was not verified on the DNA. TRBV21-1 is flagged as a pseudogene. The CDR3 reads CASSKASSGDSYNEQFF. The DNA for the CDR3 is TGTGCCAGCAGCAAAGCCTCTAGCGGGGATTCCTACAATGAGCAGTTCTTC.